Sequencing of this T cell receptor beta chain was carried out in a study of chemoradiotherapy in HPV16-positive cancers (dated by TCRdb to between 2021 and 2024). In the study overall: Functional T-cell assays on cells from two HPV16-positive patients defined candidate HPV-specific T-cell clones and common TCR motifs. The candidate HPV-specific TCRs and motifs were subsequently tracked in TCR repertoires obtained from 90 or so patients with HPV-related cancers. The study set out to ask whether T-cell immunity against the HPV oncoproteins E6 and E7 changes over the course of chemoradiotherapy and whether that immunity affects survival.

The library was prepared using the immunoSEQ multiplex PCR assay. TCRdb's version of the immuneACCESS table is confined to in-frame rearrangements and falls short of the full clone set. An unresolved V gene accounts for under half of the shortfall where checked; the remainder is of unknown origin. The sample table shows more than 9,500 clones, and around nine tenths are seen once. Clones ranked in the top ten supply about 2.5% of the sample. General conclusions and limits of the study: The survival association was reported for HPV16-positive patients, and the functional definition of HPV-specific T cells was derived from only two HPV16-positive patients. Expansion of candidate HPV-specific clones and E7-related TCR motifs was observed in the tumor microenvironment during treatment, whereas no such expansion was observed for non-HPV-specific T cells. Improved recurrence-free survival in HPV16-positive patients was associated with expansion of HPV-responsive T cells during chemoradiotherapy.

Trimming removed 5 bases from V and 3 bases from J; the gene matches leave 6 bases unexplained. Spanning cysteine to phenylalanine, the CDR3 consists of 16 amino acids. The retained sequence is limited to the CDR3, 48 bases, with the frame set at the first base. CDR1 MNHEY and CDR2 SMNVEV were looked up in the germline V gene (reference sequence). Because repertoires were sampled repeatedly during chemoradiotherapy, clonal expansion in the tumor microenvironment could be followed. As to this clone: Its binding antigen is unknown. No quality values exist for individual bases; no much larger clone is one base distant.

The sample was blood, taken from a patient who underwent chemoradiotherapy. The receptor chain draws on TRBV27 and TRBJ2-7; 14 bases in between match TRBD2. The TCR sequence derives from a human donor with HPV-associated anogenital cancer. The CDR3 in this case is CASSLGLAGGFYEQYF. The DNA is as follows: TGTGCCAGCAGTCTCGGACTAGCGGGGGGCTTCTACGAGCAGTACTTC.